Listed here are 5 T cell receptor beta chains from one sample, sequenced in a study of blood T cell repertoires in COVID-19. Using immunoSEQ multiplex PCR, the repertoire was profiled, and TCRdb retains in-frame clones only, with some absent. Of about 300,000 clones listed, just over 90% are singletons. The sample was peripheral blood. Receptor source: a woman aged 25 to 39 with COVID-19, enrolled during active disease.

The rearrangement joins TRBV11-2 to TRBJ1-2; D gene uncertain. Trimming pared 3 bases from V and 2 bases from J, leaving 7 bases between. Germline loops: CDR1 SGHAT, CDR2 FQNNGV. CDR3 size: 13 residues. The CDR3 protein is CASSFELNYGYTF. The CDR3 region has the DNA TGTGCCAGCAGCTTCGAACTAAACTATGGCTACACCTTC.

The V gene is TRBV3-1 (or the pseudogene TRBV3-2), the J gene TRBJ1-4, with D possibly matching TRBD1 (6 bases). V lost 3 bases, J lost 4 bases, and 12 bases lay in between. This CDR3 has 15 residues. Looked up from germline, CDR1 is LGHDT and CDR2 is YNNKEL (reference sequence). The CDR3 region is CASSHYRALNEKLFF. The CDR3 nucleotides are TGTGCCAGCAGCCACTACAGGGCCCTTAATGAAAAACTGTTTTTT.

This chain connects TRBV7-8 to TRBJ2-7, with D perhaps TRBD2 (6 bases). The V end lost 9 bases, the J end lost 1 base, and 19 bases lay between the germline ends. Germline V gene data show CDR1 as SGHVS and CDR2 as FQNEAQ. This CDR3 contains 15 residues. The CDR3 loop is CASSKSGVGSYEQYF. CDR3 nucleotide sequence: TGTGCCAGTAGCAAGTCGGGAGTCGGTTCCTACGAGCAGTACTTC.

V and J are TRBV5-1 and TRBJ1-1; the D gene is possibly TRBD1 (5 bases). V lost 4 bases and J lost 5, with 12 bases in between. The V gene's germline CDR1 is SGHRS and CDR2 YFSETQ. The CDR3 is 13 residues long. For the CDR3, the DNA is TGCGCCAGCAGCGTGGCCGGGGGTACTGAAGCTTTCTTT. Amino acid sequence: CASSVAGGTEAFF.

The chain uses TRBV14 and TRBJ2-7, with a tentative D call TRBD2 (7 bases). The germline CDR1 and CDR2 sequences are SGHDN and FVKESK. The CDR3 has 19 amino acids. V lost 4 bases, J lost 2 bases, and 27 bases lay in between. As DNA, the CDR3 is TGTGCCAGCAGCCCGCGGCCGGGGGGCAGGGTGCACCCTACCTACGAGCAGTACTTC. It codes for CASSPRPGGRVHPTYEQYF.